This paragraph reports one TCR beta chain. Its antigen target is currently unknown. Base qualities are not at hand, and no much larger clone is one base apart. Systemically healthy Caucasian individuals from Russia, roughly 40 in total and aged about 6 to 95 years, were included as donors. Approximately 9.3 milliliters of peripheral blood were collected from each donor into EDTA-treated Vacutainer tubes. Ficoll-Paque density-gradient centrifugation was used to isolate PBMCs, with at least 6.5 million per sample. Total RNA, at least 5.5 micrograms per sample, was extracted from PBMCs with Trizol reagent. For every donor, an aliquot of PBMCs went through flow cytometry to measure the percentages of naive CD45RAhigh/CD27high T cells. The sample belongs to a study of blood T cells in healthy people across ages (dated by TCRdb to the mid-2010s). With respect to the entire study: Template switching captured roughly one uniquely barcoded TCR beta cDNA molecule per two T cells in model experiments. The study measured age-related changes in TCR beta repertoire diversity using deep sequencing normalized with unique cDNA molecular identifiers. To avoid experimental bias, donors of different ages were spread randomly across the sequencing lanes. The donors were divided into four age groups: young (average around 16 years), middle-aged (approximately 41), aged (about 60) and long-lived (82). The study analyzed two additional independent replicas of 1 million unique cDNA reads from the same blood draw for two donors, one aged 18 to 30 and one aged 80 or older.

V loses 3 bases, J loses 2 bases, and the germline ends lie 22 bases apart. There are 18 amino acids in the CDR3, from cysteine to phenylalanine inclusive. CDR3 DNA is the only sequence kept; it has 54 bases, read in frame from the first base. CDR1 SGHRS and CDR2 YFSETQ are derived from the germline V gene. The method behind the library was 5' RACE. The sample was run on an Illumina HiSeq 2500. A second PCR of roughly 7 to 12 cycles was run with a J-beta primer mix and a sample-barcoded 5' primer. A template-switch 5' adaptor carrying 12 random nucleotides introduced a unique molecular identifier onto each TCR beta cDNA molecule. At least 2.5 million CDR3-containing paired-end reads were obtained from each sample. The Mint cDNA synthesis kit, primed by a TRBC-specific oligonucleotide, was used to synthesize first-strand cDNA from all RNA. Following uracil-DNA glycosylase treatment, all cDNA underwent a first 18-cycle PCR with the universal primers M1SS and BC2_uni_R. Per the original workflow: Normalization of each sample was performed by random selection of 1 million high-quality reads, each carrying a distinct molecular identifier. Reads with shared molecular identifiers were discarded instead of being binned into consensus sequences. MiTCR, set to a Q25 quality threshold and the strictest error-elimination algorithm, was used for CDR3 identification, clonotype clustering and error correction. A nonparametric unseen species model using Euler transformation provided a lower-bound estimate of total TCR beta diversity. TCRdb redid the processing of the public reads, applying fastp at Q25 and MiXCR, and retained in-frame beta chains. Under each unique CDR3 protein, matching rows form one entry showing the most common genes and DNA. TCRdb assigned the V and J calls; the authors' analysis was not used. For this sample the table gives roughly 1,800,000 distinct CDR3 sequences, of which 40% to 55% were detected only once. The top ten clones comprise approximately 2.1% of the sample.

The study at large found these results: Observed TCR beta diversity per million T cells fell roughly linearly with age, and a significant reduction was already apparent by age roughly 40. Donor CMV infection status was unknown, potentially confounding age-related changes in expanded clonotypes. A strong correlation was found between observed TCR beta diversity and the percentage of naive T cells measured by flow cytometry. Compared with the aged group, the long-lived group had more naive CD4+ T cells, fewer expanded clones and increased TCR diversity, a pattern suggesting age selection. Because profiling used bulk unsorted PBMCs, naive and antigen-experienced compartments could not be compared conclusively. Estimates of total diversity based on one million sequenced T cells were considered lower bounds and underestimates.

This clonotype was sampled from a middle-aged woman in good health. Sequencing was carried out using blood. The chain links TRBV5-1 with TRBJ2-3; the D call could be TRBD1 or TRBD2, with each sharing 8 bases. The CDR3 protein: CASSYQGASGSSTDTQYF. The DNA is TGCGCCAGCAGCTATCAGGGGGCTAGCGGGTCGTCCACAGATACGCAGTATTTT. Reference TRBV5-1 and TRBJ2-3 genes cover what lies past the CDR3, so the full variable domain is KAGVTQTPRYLIKTRGQQVTLSCSPISGHRSVSWYQQTPGQGLQFLFEYFSETQRNKGNFPGRFSGRQFSNSRSEMNVSTLELGDSALYLCASSYQGASGSSTDTQYFGPGTRLTVL.